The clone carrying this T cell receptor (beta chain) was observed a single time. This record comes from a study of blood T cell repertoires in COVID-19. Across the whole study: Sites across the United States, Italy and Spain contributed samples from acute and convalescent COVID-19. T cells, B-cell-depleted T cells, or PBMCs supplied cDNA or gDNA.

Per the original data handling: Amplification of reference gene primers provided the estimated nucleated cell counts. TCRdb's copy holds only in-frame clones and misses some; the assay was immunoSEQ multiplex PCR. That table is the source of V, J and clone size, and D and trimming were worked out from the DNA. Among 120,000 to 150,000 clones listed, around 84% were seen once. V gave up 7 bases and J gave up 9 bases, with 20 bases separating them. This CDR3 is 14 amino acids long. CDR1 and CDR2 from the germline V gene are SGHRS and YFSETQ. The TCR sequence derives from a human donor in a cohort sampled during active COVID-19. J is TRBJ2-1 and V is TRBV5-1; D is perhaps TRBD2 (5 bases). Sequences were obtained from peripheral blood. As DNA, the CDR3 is TGCGCCAGCGCGGGTGCCACGGAGGTAGGTGAGCAGTTCTTC. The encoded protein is CASAGATEVGEQFF.